This T cell receptor (beta chain) was documented in a study of OX40 agonist ivuxolimab in advanced cancers. Turning to the study itself: While on treatment, patients had intravenous ivuxolimab at 0.01 to 10 mg/kg every 2 weeks. Patients enrolled in dose escalation were diagnosed with hepatocellular carcinoma, melanoma, renal cell or head and neck cancer. Study-level results: At 0.1 to 3.0 mg/kg and by week 6, clonal expansion occurred in CD4+ and CD8+ blood T cells.

Autoimmune disease history or systemic immunosuppression disqualified patients. The protocol was immunoSEQ multiplex PCR, while the TCRdb copy is restricted to in-frame clones and leaves out a portion. This table holds approximately 92,000 clones, roughly 95% found once. Regarding this clone: Its target is unknown.

This sequence originates from an adult with an advanced solid tumor such as melanoma, head and neck, liver or kidney cancer. The source was CD4+ or CD8+ T cells sorted from blood, collected in a trial of the OX40 agonist ivuxolimab.

The CDR3 loop is CASSPTSGSYNEQFF. The CDR3 bases are TGTGCCAGCAGTCCGACTAGCGGGAGCTACAATGAGCAGTTCTTC. The chain is built from TRBV6-5 and TRBJ2-1, with 12 bases identical to TRBD2. V lost 5 bases to trimming and J lost 3 bases; unmatched junction nucleotides: 2. CDR1 is MNHEY, CDR2 SVGAGI, per germline. This CDR3 comprises 15 residues.